Listed here are 4 T cell receptor beta chains from one sample, sequenced in a study of blood T cell repertoires in COVID-19. Sequenced by immunoSEQ multiplex PCR; TCRdb stores in-frame clones only, minus some. The data show 150,000 or so clones, with roughly 80% seen just once and about 10% held by the top ten. Sequenced sample: PBMCs or T cells enriched from blood (not recorded which). These TCRs come from a man aged 45-65 years who had recovered from COVID-19.

The V gene is TRBV25-1, the J gene TRBJ2-4; 9 bases match TRBD1. With 4 bases clipped from V and 5 bases from J, the junction kept 6 bases outside the gene matches. This CDR3 region has 15 residues. Germline CDR1 MGHDK, CDR2 SYGVNS. DNA of the CDR3: TGTGCCAGCAGTGTTTCACAGGGGGCCGAAAACATTCAGTACTTC. Encoded protein: CASSVSQGAENIQYF.

The chain recombines TRBV27 with TRBJ1-2; D might be TRBD1 (6 bases). V lost 4 bases and J lost 1, with 10 bases in between. The CDR3 is 14 amino acids. Germline V gene data show CDR1 as MNHEY and CDR2 as SMNVEV (reference sequence). The CDR3 bases are TGTGCCAGCAGTTACGGACAGAGTAACTATGGCTACACCTTC. It yields the protein CASSYGQSNYGYTF.

This clone has just one count. The genes are TRBV11-2 and TRBJ2-3; 8 positions agree with TRBD2. With V trimmed by 5 bases and J by 1 base, 8 bases remained unmatched. Germline loops: CDR1 SGHAT, CDR2 FQNNGV. The CDR3 runs to 16 residues. CDR3 loop: CASSQTGTRGTDTQYF. CDR3 bases: TGTGCCAGCAGCCAAACCGGGACTAGAGGCACAGATACGCAGTATTTT. Variable domain in full (rest from reference TRBV11-2 and TRBJ2-3): EAGVAQSPRYKIIEKRQSVAFWCNPISGHATLYWYQQILGQGPKLLIQFQNNGVVDDSQLPKDRFSAERLKGVDSTLKIQPAKLEDSAVYLCASSQTGTRGTDTQYFGPGTRLTVL.

The chain links TRBV30 to TRBJ1-6; 9 bases agree with TRBD1. V lost 2 bases to trimming and J lost 1 base; unmatched junction nucleotides: 3. The CDR3 runs to 16 residues. The germline CDR1 and CDR2 sequences are GTSNPN and SVGIG (reference sequence). CDR3 DNA: TGTGCCTGGAGTACCGGGACAGGGTCCTATAATTCACCCCTCCACTTT. Translated: CAWSTGTGSYNSPLHF.